These 11 T cell receptor beta chains originate from one sample sequenced in a study of cytomegalovirus exposure and HLA in healthy donors. It was with 60 Vbeta and 13 Jbeta primers that the PCR ran. Sequenced by immunoSEQ multiplex PCR; TCRdb stores in-frame clones only, minus some. The sample lists 100,000 to 150,000 clones, 78% occurring once. The source material was PBMCs. Receptors were obtained from a woman aged 18-30 years in good health and CMV-seronegative.

The rearrangement links TRBV15 to TRBJ2-6, with a possible D match to TRBD2 (5 bases). The CDR3 totals 19 residues. The germline V and J ends were trimmed by 0 bases and 4 bases, with 19 bases remaining between them. The germline V gene has CDR1 LNHNV and CDR2 YYDKDF (reference sequence). Here the CDR3 reads CATSREILAPAGGANVLTF. The CDR3 coding sequence is TGTGCCACCAGCAGAGAGATTCTAGCCCCCGCTGGGGGGGCCAACGTCCTGACTTTC.

J is TRBJ1-4 and V is TRBV7-8, with a possible D match to TRBD1 (6 bases). Trimming took off 5 bases at V and 2 bases at J, with 18 bases between the two ends. The germline V gene encodes CDR1 SGHVS and CDR2 FQNEAQ. The CDR3 contains 17 residues. The CDR3 nucleotides read TGTGCCAGCAGCCCCATCGGGGGGCTGGTCACTAATGAAAAACTGTTTTTT. Translating gives CASSPIGGLVTNEKLFF.

The chain joins TRBV18 to TRBJ1-2, with D unclear. Trimming took 4 bases from V and 5 from J, leaving 17 bases between them. The CDR3 is 15 amino acids. Germline CDR1 KGHSH, CDR2 LQKENI. The CDR3 region has the DNA TGTGCCAGCTCACTCACGGCGGACGGGAGGTATGGCTACACCTTC. This gives the protein CASSLTADGRYGYTF.

The genes are TRBV11-2 and TRBJ2-7; a weak D match, TRBD1 (6 bases). This CDR3 is built from 14 residues. Trimming cost V 2 bases and J 5 bases, with 13 bases left between them. CDR1 and CDR2 (germline): SGHAT, FQNNGV. CDR3 sequence reads: CASSLFGGHNEQYF. In DNA form, the CDR3 reads TGTGCCAGCAGCTTATTTGGGGGCCACAACGAGCAGTACTTC.

The chain joins TRBV7-9 to TRBJ2-3; 11 nucleotides match TRBD2. The V gene's germline CDR1 is SEHNR and CDR2 FQNEAQ (reference sequence). Unmatched junction bases numbered 13, after V lost 4 bases and J lost 1 base. The CDR3 consists of 19 residues. CDR3 amino acids: CASSSLTELAGEGTDTQYF. The CDR3 region has the DNA TGTGCCAGCAGCTCGCTTACAGAACTAGCGGGAGAGGGCACAGATACGCAGTATTTT.

This clone showed up just a few times. This rearrangement joins TRBV7-9 to TRBJ2-1; 14 nucleotides align to TRBD2. The CDR3 is 16 amino acids. Germline V lookup: CDR1 SEHNR, CDR2 FQNEAQ (reference sequence). Germline trimming cut 4 bases from V and 7 bases from J; bases unmatched to any gene: 6. CDR3 bases: TGTGCCAGCAGCTATTCCGGGACTAGCGGGGGTAATGAGCAGTTCTTC. It specifies CASSYSGTSGGNEQFF.

J is TRBJ2-3 and V is TRBV5-6; D gene uncertain. Germline-derived CDR1 and CDR2 are SGHDT and YYEEEE. The CDR3 length is 12 residues. V lost 2 bases and J lost 3, with 4 bases in between. The CDR3 DNA follows: TGTGCCAGCAGCTTCGTAACAGATACGCAGTATTTT. It is translated as CASSFVTDTQYF. Full variable domain (missing parts from reference TRBV5-6 and TRBJ2-3): DAGVTQSPTHLIKTRGQQVTLRCSPKSGHDTVSWYQQALGQGPQFIFQYYEEEERQRGNFPDRFSGHQFPNYSSELNVNALLLGDSALYLCASSFVTDTQYFGPGTRLTVL.

The gene calls are TRBV5-1 and TRBJ1-2; 7 bases line up with TRBD1. Unmatched junction bases numbered 8, after V lost 3 bases and J lost 6 bases. Germline V gene sequence: CDR1 SGHRS, CDR2 YFSETQ. There are 14 residues in the CDR3. The chain's CDR3 is CASSSLDRVDGYTF. The CDR3 coding sequence is TGCGCCAGCAGCTCCCTCGACAGGGTGGATGGCTACACCTTC. Based on the CDR3 plus reference TRBV5-1 and TRBJ1-2, the full variable domain is KAGVTQTPRYLIKTRGQQVTLSCSPISGHRSVSWYQQTPGQGLQFLFEYFSETQRNKGNFPGRFSGRQFSNSRSEMNVSTLELGDSALYLCASSSLDRVDGYTFGSGTRLTVV.

The chain is built from TRBV6-5 and TRBJ2-1; TRBD2 might be the D (5 bases). V was clipped by 6 bases and J by 8 bases, with 8 bases between them. The CDR3 is made up of 11 amino acids. Germline lookup yields CDR1 MNHEY and CDR2 SVGAGI. CDR3 sequence reads: CASSRGYEQFF. In DNA form, the CDR3 reads TGTGCCAGCAGCCGAGGGTATGAGCAGTTCTTC.

The chain links TRBV7-6 to TRBJ1-2; D is possibly TRBD1 (6 bases). The germline gives CDR1 SGHVS, CDR2 FNYEAQ. The CDR3 totals 15 residues. V gave up 5 bases and J gave up 6 bases, with 19 bases separating them. The DNA of the CDR3 is TGTGCCAGCAGCCCCTTGGGGGGGGGCGAGAATGGCTACACCTTC. Residues: CASSPLGGGENGYTF.

This clone was observed a few times. This rearrangement joins TRBV14 to TRBJ2-1, with 11 bases matching TRBD2. The CDR3 covers 16 residues. The germline CDR1 and CDR2 sequences are SGHDN and FVKESK. Trimming at V came to 4 bases and at J to 6 bases, leaving 8 bases not matched to a gene. The CDR3 bases are TGTGCCAGCAGCCCTACTAGCGGGAGACGATCCAATGAGCAGTTCTTC. Translated, it gives CASSPTSGRRSNEQFF.